The 6 T cell receptor beta chains below come from one sample, sequenced in a study of blood T cell repertoires in COVID-19. TCRdb's copy holds only in-frame clones and misses some; the assay was immunoSEQ multiplex PCR. Among under 250,000 clones listed, around 90% were seen once. Sequencing used peripheral blood. These receptors originate from a man younger than 40 with acute or convalescent COVID-19.

This sequence joins TRBV5-1 and TRBJ1-1; D gene uncertain. Germline V gives CDR1 SGHRS, CDR2 YFSETQ. Trimming took off 0 bases at V and 5 bases at J, with 11 bases between the two ends. The CDR3 length is 14 residues. CDR3 DNA sequence: TGCGCCAGCAGCTTGGCCGCCGGAGTAACTGAAGCTTTCTTT. Its protein product is CASSLAAGVTEAFF. The complete variable domain, with remaining parts taken from reference TRBV5-1 and TRBJ1-1, reads KAGVTQTPRYLIKTRGQQVTLSCSPISGHRSVSWYQQTPGQGLQFLFEYFSETQRNKGNFPGRFSGRQFSNSRSEMNVSTLELGDSALYLCASSLAAGVTEAFFGQGTRLTVV.

The chain has TRBV27 and TRBJ2-7, with 8 bases identical to TRBD1. This CDR3 comprises 12 residues. V trimming: 4 bases; J trimming: 6 bases; junction bases outside the gene matches: 2. The germline V gene has CDR1 MNHEY and CDR2 SMNVEV (reference sequence). CDR3 sequence: CASSWGTGEQYF. CDR3 DNA: TGTGCCAGCAGTTGGGGGACAGGCGAGCAGTACTTC.

The gene calls are TRBV7-2 and TRBJ1-5; D not resolved. The ends were cut back, 3 bases at V and 2 bases at J, with 11 bases in the middle. This CDR3 is built from 15 residues. From germline, CDR1 is SGHTA and CDR2 FQGNSA. The CDR3 spells CASSLTPAGNQPQHF. CDR3 in DNA: TGTGCCAGCAGCTTGACACCAGCGGGCAATCAGCCCCAGCATTTT.

The chain links TRBV27 to TRBJ2-7; 10 nucleotides match TRBD2. The CDR3 spans 16 residues. The J segment lost 13 bases and the V segment lost 0 bases, leaving 15 bases of the junction unmatched. CDR1 is MNHEY and CDR2 is SMNVEV in the germline V gene (reference sequence). The CDR3 protein is CASSLSPLAGGFSVYF. The CDR3 DNA follows: TGTGCCAGCAGTTTATCCCCTTTAGCGGGAGGCTTCTCAGTATACTTC.

The chain is built from TRBV12-3 or TRBV12-4 and TRBJ2-7; D gene ambiguous. The CDR3 is made up of 13 amino acids. The ends were cut back, 1 base at V and 4 bases at J, with 8 bases in the middle. CDR3 sequence reads: CASSLGHQYEQYF. The CDR3 bases are TGTGCCAGCAGTTTAGGACACCAATACGAGCAGTACTTC.

V gene TRBV27 combines with J gene TRBJ1-5; 7 bases align to TRBD1. After removal of 6 bases from V and 0 bases from J, the junction contained 29 bases not matched to a gene. This CDR3 comprises 23 residues. CDR1 and CDR2 from the germline V gene are MNHEY and SMNVEV (reference sequence). CDR3 loop: CASRRPPYFSHAGQSHSNQPQHF. The CDR3, as DNA: TGTGCCAGCAGGCGTCCCCCGTACTTCAGTCACGCGGGACAGAGTCATAGCAATCAGCCCCAGCATTTT.